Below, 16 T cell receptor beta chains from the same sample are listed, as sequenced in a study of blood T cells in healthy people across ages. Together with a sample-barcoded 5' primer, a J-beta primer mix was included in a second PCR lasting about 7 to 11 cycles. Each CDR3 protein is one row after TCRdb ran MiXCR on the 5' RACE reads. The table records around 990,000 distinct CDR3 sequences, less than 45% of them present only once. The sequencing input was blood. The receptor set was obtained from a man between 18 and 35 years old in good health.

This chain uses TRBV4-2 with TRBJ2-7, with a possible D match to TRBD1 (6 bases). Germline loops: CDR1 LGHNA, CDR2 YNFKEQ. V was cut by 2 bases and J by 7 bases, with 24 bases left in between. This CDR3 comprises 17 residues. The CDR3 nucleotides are TGTGCCAGCAGCCAAATTAGGGGGACCGGTCCGTCCAATGAGCAGTACTTC. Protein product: CASSQIRGTGPSNEQYF.

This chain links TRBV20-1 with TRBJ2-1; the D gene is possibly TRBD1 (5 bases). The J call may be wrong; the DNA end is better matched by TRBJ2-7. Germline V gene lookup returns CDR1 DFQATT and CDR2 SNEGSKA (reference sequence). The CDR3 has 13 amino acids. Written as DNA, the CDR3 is TGCAGTGGCGTACAGACAGCTAACAATGAGCAGTACTTC. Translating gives CSGVQTANNEQYF.

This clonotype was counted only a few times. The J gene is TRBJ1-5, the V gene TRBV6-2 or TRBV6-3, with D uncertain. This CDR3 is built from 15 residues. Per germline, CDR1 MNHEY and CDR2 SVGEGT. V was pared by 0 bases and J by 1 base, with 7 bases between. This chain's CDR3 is CASSYSGKSNQPQHF. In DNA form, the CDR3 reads TGTGCCAGCAGTTACTCCGGGAAAAGCAATCAGCCCCAGCATTTT.

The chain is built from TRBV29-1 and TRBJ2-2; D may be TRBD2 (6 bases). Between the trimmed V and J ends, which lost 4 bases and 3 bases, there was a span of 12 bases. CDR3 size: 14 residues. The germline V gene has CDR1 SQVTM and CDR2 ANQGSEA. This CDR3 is CSVGAERDTGELFF. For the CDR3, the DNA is TGCAGCGTTGGTGCAGAGCGGGACACCGGGGAGCTGTTTTTT.

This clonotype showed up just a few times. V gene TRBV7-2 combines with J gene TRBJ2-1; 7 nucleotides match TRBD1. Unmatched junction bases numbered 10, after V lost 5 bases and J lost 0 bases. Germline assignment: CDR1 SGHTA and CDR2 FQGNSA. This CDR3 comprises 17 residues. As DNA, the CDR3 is TGTGCCAGCAGCCCCACCGGGACAGCTAGCTCCTACAATGAGCAGTTCTTC. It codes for CASSPTGTASSYNEQFF.

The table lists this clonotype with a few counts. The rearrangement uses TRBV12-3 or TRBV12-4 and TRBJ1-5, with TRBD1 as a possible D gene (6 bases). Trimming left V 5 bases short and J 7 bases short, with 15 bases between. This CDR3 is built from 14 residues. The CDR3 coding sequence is TGTGCCAGCAGTATCCACAGGGTATGGCAGCCCCAGCATTTT. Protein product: CASSIHRVWQPQHF.

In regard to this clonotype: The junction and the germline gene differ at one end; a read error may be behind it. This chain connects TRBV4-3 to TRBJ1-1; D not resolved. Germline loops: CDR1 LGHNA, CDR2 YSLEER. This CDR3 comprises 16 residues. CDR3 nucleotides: TGCGCCATCAGCCAAGATCTGGCAGTAAGTCAGGCTGAAGCTTTCTTT. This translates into CAISQDLAVSQAEAFF.

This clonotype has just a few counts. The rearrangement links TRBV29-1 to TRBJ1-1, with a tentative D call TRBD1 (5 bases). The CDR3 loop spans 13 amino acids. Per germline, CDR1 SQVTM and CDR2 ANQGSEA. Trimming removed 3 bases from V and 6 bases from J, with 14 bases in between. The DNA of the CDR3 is TGCAGCGTTGAGGGCCAGGGCTACCCTGAAGCTTTCTTT. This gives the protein CSVEGQGYPEAFF. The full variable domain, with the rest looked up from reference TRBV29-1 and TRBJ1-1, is SAVISQKPSRDICQRGTSLTIQCQVDSQVTMMFWYRQQPGQSLTLIATANQGSEATYESGFVIDKFPISRPNLTFSTLTVSNMSPEDSSIYLCSVEGQGYPEAFFGQGTRLTVV.

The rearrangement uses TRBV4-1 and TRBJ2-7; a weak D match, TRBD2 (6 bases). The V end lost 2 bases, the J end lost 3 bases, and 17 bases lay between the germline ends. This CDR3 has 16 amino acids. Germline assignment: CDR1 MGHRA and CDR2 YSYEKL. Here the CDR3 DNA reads TGCGCCAGCAGCCAATCTTATCGGGGGTCAAACTACGAGCAGTACTTC. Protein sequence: CASSQSYRGSNYEQYF.

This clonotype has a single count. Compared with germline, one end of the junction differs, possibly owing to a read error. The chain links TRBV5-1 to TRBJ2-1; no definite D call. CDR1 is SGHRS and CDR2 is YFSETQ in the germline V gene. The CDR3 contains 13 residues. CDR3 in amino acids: CASGLEWGNEQFF. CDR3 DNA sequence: TGCGCCAGCGGCTTAGAATGGGGCAATGAGCAGTTCTTC.

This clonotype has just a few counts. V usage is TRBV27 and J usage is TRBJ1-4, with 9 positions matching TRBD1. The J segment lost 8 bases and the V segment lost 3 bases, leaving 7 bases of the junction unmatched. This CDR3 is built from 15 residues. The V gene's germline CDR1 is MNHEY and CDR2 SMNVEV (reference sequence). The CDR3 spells CASSLTGGLWEKLFF. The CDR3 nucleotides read TGTGCCAGCAGTTTGACAGGGGGGCTATGGGAAAAACTGTTTTTT.

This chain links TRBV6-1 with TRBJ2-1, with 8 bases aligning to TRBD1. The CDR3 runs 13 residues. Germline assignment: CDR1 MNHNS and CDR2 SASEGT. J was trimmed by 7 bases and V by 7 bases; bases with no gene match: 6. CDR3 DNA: TGTGCCAGCACCCGGGACAGGCTAAATGAGCAGTTCTTC. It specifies CASTRDRLNEQFF.

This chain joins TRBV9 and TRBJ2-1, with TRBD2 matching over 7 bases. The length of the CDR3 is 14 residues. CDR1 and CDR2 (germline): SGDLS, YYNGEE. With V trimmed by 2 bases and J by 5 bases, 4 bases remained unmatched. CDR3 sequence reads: CASSVPGLNNEQFF. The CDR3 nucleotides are TGTGCCAGCAGCGTGCCGGGACTAAACAATGAGCAGTTCTTC. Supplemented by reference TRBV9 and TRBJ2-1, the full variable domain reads DSGVTQTPKHLITATGQRVTLRCSPRSGDLSVYWYQQSLDQGLQFLIQYYNGEERAKGNILERFSAQQFPDLHSELNLSSLELGDSALYFCASSVPGLNNEQFFGPGTRLTVL.

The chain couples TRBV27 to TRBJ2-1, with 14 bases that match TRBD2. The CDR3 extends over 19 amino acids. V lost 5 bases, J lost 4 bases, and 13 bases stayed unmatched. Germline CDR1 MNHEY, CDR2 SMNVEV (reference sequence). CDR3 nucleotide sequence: TGTGCCAGCAGTCGAAGGACTAGCGGGGGGAATTTTCTTTACAATGAGCAGTTCTTC. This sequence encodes CASSRRTSGGNFLYNEQFF.

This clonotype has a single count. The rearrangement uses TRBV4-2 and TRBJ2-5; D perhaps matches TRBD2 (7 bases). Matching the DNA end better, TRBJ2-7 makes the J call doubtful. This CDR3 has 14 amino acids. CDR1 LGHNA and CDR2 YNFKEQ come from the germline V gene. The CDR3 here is CASSHTGGGNEQYF. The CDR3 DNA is TGTGCCAGCAGCCATACTGGCGGGGGCAACGAGCAGTACTTC.

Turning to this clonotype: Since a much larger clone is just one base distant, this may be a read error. The CDR3 loop is CASSLDGVIADGYTF. For the CDR3, the DNA is TGCGCCAGCAGCTTGGACGGCGTCATTGCGGATGGCTACACCTTC. The gene calls are TRBV5-1 and TRBJ1-2; D is undetermined. The CDR3 runs to 15 residues. The V gene lost 0 bases and the J gene lost 6 bases, with 15 bases spanning the gap. In germline, CDR1 is SGHRS, CDR2 YFSETQ.